This T cell receptor (beta chain) was profiled in a study of T cells in Graves' hyperthyroidism and ophthalmopathy. General study findings and limits: Patients with ophthalmopathy were separated from those with stable hyperthyroidism by a 13 V-J model.

CDR1 is DFQATT and CDR2 is SNEGSKA in the germline V gene (reference sequence). The length of the CDR3 is 14 residues. J lost 3 bases, V lost 2 bases, and 5 bases had no gene match. RNA transcripts yielded amplified TCR beta CDR3 regions. HTBI primers were used for first-round RT-PCR of the TCR CDR3. TCRdb independently ran MiXCR on the multiplex PCR reads; one entry per CDR3 protein. In the table there are over 200,000 distinct CDR3 sequences, 14% to 15% of which are singletons. Remarks on this clonotype: Its matching antigen is unknown.

Each 10 ml fresh peripheral blood draw supplied the PBMCs. This TCR was sampled from a woman between 40 and 50 years old with Graves' hyperthyroidism that later progressed to Graves' ophthalmopathy. The chain has TRBV20-1 and TRBJ2-5, with 8 bases that match TRBD2. Material for sequencing was blood. CDR3 sequence (DNA): TGCAGTGCTAGAAACAGGCGGGAGGAAGAGACCCAGTACTTC. Translated: CSARNRREEETQYF.